This T cell receptor delta chain was recovered during a study of fetal and pediatric gammadelta thymocytes (dated 2022 in TCRdb). Study-wide context: The bulk gammadelta thymocyte repertoires, which combined previously published data with newly generated, unpublished data, were used to reinforce a single-cell study of gammadelta thymocyte development. The set of bulk gammadelta thymocyte repertoires included around ten subjects in total: 3 fetal thymus donors and 7 pediatric thymus donors. Bulk TCR repertoire data were added to increase subject numbers and strengthen the CDR3 publicity analysis. Bulk gammadelta thymocyte repertoires combined previously published data (refs 27,28) with unpublished data. Findings and caveats that apply to the study as a whole: Fetal gammadelta thymocyte repertoires were previously reported to be enriched for TRDV2, TRGV8 and TRGV9 usage, low N additions and public CDR3s compared with post-natal repertoires.

V drops 0 bases and J drops 1 base, leaving 34 bases in between. Its CDR3 holds 23 amino acids, cysteine through phenylalanine. The read is trimmed to its CDR3 DNA, 69 bases read in frame from base 1. Looking up the germline V gene yields CDR1 TSESDYY and CDR2 QEAYKQQN. Staining of thymocytes was performed with Zombie NIR viability dye and with antibodies against CD3 (UCHT1), TCRgammadelta (11F2), TCRVgamma9 (IMMU360) and TCRVdelta2 (IMMU389). From human fetal and pediatric thymuses, sorted Vgamma9Vdelta2 and nonVgamma9Vdelta2 gammadelta thymocytes were used to generate bulk TRD and TRG CDR3 repertoires separately. Pediatric thymus tissue was collected in Belgium from children having cardiac surgery. The pediatric thymus donors included in the study ranged in age from roughly 1 to 12 years. Thymic cell suspensions were prepared from fetal and post-natal thymuses as described previously. NonVgamma9Vdelta2 thymocytes were sorted as CD3+ gammadeltaTCR+ cells that did not have the Vgamma9+Vdelta2+ phenotype. A FACS Aria III cell sorter (BD Biosciences) was used to carry out the cell sorting.

Taking its sample share into account, this clone is large (0.1 to 1%). The antigen this receptor binds is unknown. No much larger clone is present one base from it, and per-base qualities are unavailable. These reads were obtained on an Illumina MiSeq. From the authors' description of their analysis: For publicity analysis, the Vgamma9Vdelta2 and nonVgamma9Vdelta2 bulk CDR3 files were merged for each subject into one combined repertoire per subject. Using base R and dplyr, CDR3 publicity was scored on a scale from 0 to 19 by checking each amino acid sequence across 9 single-cell datasets and some 10 bulk repertoires. TCRdb reprocessed the public reads with the caller CATT; rows with the same DNA were merged afterwards. TCRdb assigned the V and J calls; the authors' analysis was not used. Within this sample are 1,500 to 2,500 delta-chain clones, with around 27% of them counted one time only. The ten largest clones represent over 4% of the sample.

This sequence was found in a child who underwent cardiac surgery and was recorded as healthy. The chain was built from TRAV38-2/DV8 and TRDJ1; a weak D assignment points to TRDD3 (6 bases agree). The sequencing input was non-Vgamma9Vdelta2 gamma-delta T cells from the thymus. What the cell subset or site label conveys for this sample: CD3+gammadeltaTCR+ thymocytes not co-expressing Vgamma9 and Vdelta2. CDR3 reads: CAYRSASTFYVNLLDWVTDKLIF. The DNA reads TGTGCTTATAGGAGCGCCTCTACTTTCTACGTCAACTTACTTGACTGGGTCACCGATAAACTCATCTTT.